This TCR beta chain is drawn from a study of cytomegalovirus exposure and HLA in healthy donors. Whole-study findings and limits: Reportedly, TCR beta sequences accurately predicted HLA-A and HLA-B alleles in most subjects.

Concerning this clone itself: Its antigen is unknown.

With 60 Vbeta and 13 Jbeta primers, the PCR was carried out. Using immunoSEQ multiplex PCR, the repertoire was profiled, and TCRdb retains in-frame clones only, with some absent. The sample lists approximately 190,000 clones; roughly 77% were seen once. All the people who gave samples were healthy bone marrow donors. Despite likely unrecorded immune exposures, the donors were nominally healthy at the time of sampling. V shed 0 bases and J shed 0 bases, with 11 bases lying between them. The CDR3 runs to 16 residues. The germline V gene encodes CDR1 SGHRS and CDR2 YFSETQ. The origin of this receptor is a middle-aged man in good health and CMV-seropositive. Material for sequencing was PBMCs. This chain links TRBV5-1 with TRBJ2-3, with a possible D match to TRBD2 (7 bases). The CDR3 region is CASSLEGGASTDTQYF. CDR3 sequence (DNA): TGCGCCAGCAGCTTGGAGGGGGGGGCTAGCACAGATACGCAGTATTTT.